A selection of T cell receptor beta chains follows, all from one sample in a study of identical twins. Using its own MiXCR run on the 5' RACE reads, TCRdb lists one record per CDR3 protein. Here the sample spans approximately 700,000 distinct CDR3 sequences, roughly 20% being singletons. A further study also used this sample, focusing on T cells expressing NK-cell markers.

Sequenced: PBMCs. These receptors all stem from a woman aged 18-30 years in good health. CDR3s include the opening cysteine and the closing phenylalanine or tryptophan. The D gene is left open where the match is weak. The size of a clone is reported for some rows only, either as once, few or many, or as a class for expanded clones.

size	V	J	D	DNA	CDR3
-	TRBV11-2	TRBJ1-2	-	TGTGCCAGCAGCTCCCCGAAGTGGGTAGGGAACTATGGCTACACCTTC	CASSSPKWVGNYGYTF
-	TRBV10-3	TRBJ2-5	-	TGTGCCATCAAACCCGGGACTCCCCAAGAGACCCAGTACTTC	CAIKPGTPQETQYF
-	TRBV6-1	TRBJ2-5	TRBD2	TGTGCCAGCAGACGACTAGCGGGGGAAGAGACCCAGTACTTC	CASRRLAGEETQYF
few	TRBV6-4	TRBJ2-3	TRBD2	TGTGCCAGTTTGGGACTAGCGGCTAGCACAGATACGCAGTATTTT	CASLGLAASTDTQYF
few	TRBV7-9	TRBJ2-6	TRBD1	TGTGCCGCAGGGGGCCCTGGGGCCAACGTCCTGACTTTC	CAAGGPGANVLTF
once	TRBV7-9	TRBJ2-1	-	TGTGCCAGCAGCTTACGCGCGGATGAGCAGTTCTTC	CASSLRADEQFF
-	TRBV3-1	TRBJ1-2	-	TGTGCCAGCAGCCTTCGGGAGCCCTATGGCTACACCTTC	CASSLREPYGYTF
few	TRBV25-1	TRBJ2-5	-	TGTGCCAGCGGGAAGGGTTTGGAGACCCAGTACTTC	CASGKGLETQYF
few	TRBV10-3	TRBJ2-3	-	TGTGCCATCAGTCGTTTACAGGGTCTAACAGATACGCAGTATTTT	CAISRLQGLTDTQYF
many	TRBV6-1	TRBJ1-1	-	TGTGCCAGCAGCGAAGGAGGGTTTCTGGACACTGAAGCTTTCTTT	CASSEGGFLDTEAFF
few	TRBV12-3/TRBV12-4	TRBJ2-2	-	TGTGCCCAAGGGGATACGAACACCGGGGAGCTGTTTTTT	CAQGDTNTGELFF
-	TRBV28	TRBJ2-1	-	TGTGCCAGCACCAAGACTAGTGAGGGCTACAATGAGCAGTTCTTC	CASTKTSEGYNEQFF
few	TRBV6-5	TRBJ1-1	-	TGTGCCAGCAGTACAGGGCGGACTGAAGCTTTCTTT	CASSTGRTEAFF
-	TRBV29-1	TRBJ2-5	TRBD2	TGCAGCGTCGAAACTAGCGGGGGGGCCGGGGAGACCCAGTACTTC	CSVETSGGAGETQYF
-	TRBV6-2/TRBV6-3	TRBJ1-5	TRBD1	TGTGCCAGCAGTCATTCGGGGACAGGGGTCACCTTGGGTCAGCCCCAGCATTTT	CASSHSGTGVTLGQPQHF
-	TRBV6-2/TRBV6-3	TRBJ2-1	-	TGTGCCAGCAGTTACCGAATTAGCGGCTACAATGAGCAGTTCTTC	CASSYRISGYNEQFF
few	TRBV7-8	TRBJ1-5	-	TGTGCCAGCAGCCAGGACAGATTTGGCAATCAGCCCCAGCATTTT	CASSQDRFGNQPQHF
-	TRBV20-1	TRBJ2-1	-	TGCAGTGCTAGTCGTAGCGCTTACTCCTACAATGAGCAGTTCTTC	CSASRSAYSYNEQFF
-	TRBV3-1	TRBJ2-6	-	TGTGCCAGCGGCACCCCGTTCTGGGAGCACCGGCCCTCTGGGGCCAACGTCCTGACTTTC	CASGTPFWEHRPSGANVLTF
-	TRBV7-9	TRBJ1-2	-	TGTGCCAGCAGCTCTAACCAGGTTAATGACACCTTC	CASSSNQVNDTF
-	TRBV20-1	TRBJ1-2	-	TGCAGTGCCCCCGGGCGATACTACACCTTC	CSAPGRYYTF
few	TRBV20-1	TRBJ1-5	-	TGCAGTGCTGGGCAGCCCCAGCATTTT	CSAGQPQHF
-	TRBV29-1	TRBJ1-5	TRBD1	TGCAGCGTCTCAGGGGACAGGTCGAGGAGTCAGCCCCAGCATTTT	CSVSGDRSRSQPQHF
few	TRBV7-9	TRBJ1-2	-	TGTGCCAGCACCTTGGGCGGGATCTCTAACTATGGCTACACCTTC	CASTLGGISNYGYTF
-	TRBV20-1	TRBJ2-2	TRBD1	TGCAGTGCTCGAGAGGGGGCCAACACCGGGGAGCTGTTTTTT	CSAREGANTGELFF
few	TRBV9	TRBJ2-2	-	TGTGCCAGCAGCGTAGGCAAAGAGAACACCGGGGAGCTGTTTTTT	CASSVGKENTGELFF
-	TRBV12-3/TRBV12-4	TRBJ1-2	TRBD1	TGTGCCAGCAGTCCACCTCGACAGGGAATTTCGAACTATGGCTACACCTTC	CASSPPRQGISNYGYTF
few	TRBV20-1	TRBJ2-1	TRBD1	TGCAGTGGGACAGGGGGGTTTGAGCAGTTCTTC	CSGTGGFEQFF
many	TRBV27	TRBJ1-1	-	TGTGCCAGCAGTTCCCGAGGTCACACTGAAGCTTTCTTT	CASSSRGHTEAFF
-	TRBV18	TRBJ2-2	TRBD1	TGTGCCAGCGGGACAGGGGCCCGGGAGCTGTTTTTT	CASGTGARELFF
few	TRBV10-1	TRBJ2-1	-	TGCGCCACCAACCAGGGTGGCCCCTACAATGAGCAGTTCTTC	CATNQGGPYNEQFF
-	TRBV12-3/TRBV12-4	TRBJ1-1	-	TGTGCCAGCACCCCAGAGGGCACTGAAGCTTTCTTT	CASTPEGTEAFF
few	TRBV3-1	TRBJ2-1	-	TGTGCCAGCAGCCAGGGGAGAACCAATGAGCAGTTCTTC	CASSQGRTNEQFF
-	TRBV20-1	TRBJ2-1	TRBD2	TGCAGTGCTAGAGTGGCTAGCGGGAGTGTAGATGAGCAGTTCTTC	CSARVASGSVDEQFF
-	TRBV9	TRBJ2-3	-	TGTGCCAGCAGCGTAGCGGGGAACCCCACAGATACGCAGTATTTT	CASSVAGNPTDTQYF
-	TRBV6-5	TRBJ2-2	-	TGTGCCAGCAGTTACCCTTTTCGGACTGGAACCAACACCGGGGAGCTGTTTTTT	CASSYPFRTGTNTGELFF
few	TRBV20-1	TRBJ2-3	TRBD1	TGCAGTGCTCAGGGGACAGGGACTCTGGGTACGCAGTATTTT	CSAQGTGTLGTQYF
few	TRBV7-9	TRBJ2-3	-	TGTGCCAGCAGCGATCTGAAGGCGGGCGATACGCAGTATTTT	CASSDLKAGDTQYF
few	TRBV20-1	TRBJ2-1	TRBD2	TGCAGTGCTAGAGGCGGGGGGCATTACAATGAGCAGTTCTTC	CSARGGGHYNEQFF
-	TRBV20-1	TRBJ2-3	-	TGCAGTGCTAGAGGCCGGGGGGCAGGCACAGATACGCAGTATTTT	CSARGRGAGTDTQYF
few	TRBV5-1	TRBJ2-6	-	TGCGCCAGCAGCTCCAACAGGTACTCTGGGGCCAACGTCCTGACTTTC	CASSSNRYSGANVLTF
-	TRBV20-1	TRBJ2-2	TRBD2	TGCAGTGCTAGAGGGACTAGCGGGGCTAGGGAGCTGTTTTTT	CSARGTSGARELFF
few	TRBV12-3/TRBV12-4	TRBJ2-4	-	TGTGCCAGCAGTTTGCAGGTTGGGCCCCTTAGTAACATTCAGTACTTC	CASSLQVGPLSNIQYF
few	TRBV6-5	TRBJ1-1	-	TGTGCCAGCAGTTACTCAAGAGGGACATATGAAGCTTTCTTT	CASSYSRGTYEAFF
-	TRBV6-2/TRBV6-3	TRBJ2-1	-	TGTGCCACGTCCGCCTCGGGTTCCTACAATGAGCAGTTCTTC	CATSASGSYNEQFF
-	TRBV20-1	TRBJ2-5	-	TGCAGTGCCCCTCCAAGTGGCTTCGAGACCCAGTACTTC	CSAPPSGFETQYF
few	TRBV5-1	TRBJ2-3	-	TGCGCCAGCAGCTCGGGGCTCAGGGCTAGCACAGATACGCAGTATTTT	CASSSGLRASTDTQYF
few	TRBV9	TRBJ2-7	TRBD1	TGTGCCAGCAGCGGGGGGACAGTTTCCTACGAGCAGTACTTC	CASSGGTVSYEQYF
few	TRBV6-5	TRBJ1-5	-	TGTGCCAGCAGTTACGGCAGGGCTTATCAGCCCCAGCATTTT	CASSYGRAYQPQHF
-	TRBV7-3	TRBJ1-5	-	TGTGCCAGCAGCCGGACAAGAGGGGGTCAGCCCCAGCATTTT	CASSRTRGGQPQHF
few	TRBV13	TRBJ2-3	-	TGTGCCAGCAGCTTAAATGTAGGACTCCCAAAGGAGACGCAGTATTTT	CASSLNVGLPKETQYF
few	TRBV6-2/TRBV6-3	TRBJ2-3	-	TGTGCCAGCAGTTACGGGGCACGGACGTCAGATACGCAGTATTTT	CASSYGARTSDTQYF
-	TRBV21-1	TRBJ2-2	-	TGTGCCAGCAGCAAAAGTGCCCCAACAGCGGGATTTTACACCGGGGAGCTGTTTTTT	CASSKSAPTAGFYTGELFF